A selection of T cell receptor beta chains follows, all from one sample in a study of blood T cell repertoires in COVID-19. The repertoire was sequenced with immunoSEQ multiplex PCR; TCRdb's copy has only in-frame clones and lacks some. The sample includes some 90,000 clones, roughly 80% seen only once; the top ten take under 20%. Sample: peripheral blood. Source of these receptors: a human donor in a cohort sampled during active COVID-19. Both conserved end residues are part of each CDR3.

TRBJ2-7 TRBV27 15 CASSRDRGTYYEQYF
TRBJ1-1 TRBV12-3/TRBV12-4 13 CASSLTGYTEAFF
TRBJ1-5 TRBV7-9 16 CASSPGRGQDNQPQHF
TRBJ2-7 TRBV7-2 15 CASSLPLAGGQEQYF
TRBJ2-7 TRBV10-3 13 CAISESPIYEQYF
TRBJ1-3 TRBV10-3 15 CAIKSTANSGNTIYF
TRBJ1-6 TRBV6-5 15 CASGGYRVGDSPLHF
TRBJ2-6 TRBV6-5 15 CASSGGGAGANVLTF
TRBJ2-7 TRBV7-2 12 CASSLLGYEQYF
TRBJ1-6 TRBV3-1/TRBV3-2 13 CASSQERAAPLHF
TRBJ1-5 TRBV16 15 CASSQQGLSNQPQHF
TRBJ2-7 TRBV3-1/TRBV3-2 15 CASSQDRLAGEPQYF
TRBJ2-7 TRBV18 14 CASRPGQGSYEQYF
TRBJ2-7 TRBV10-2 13 CATFRDTSYEQYF
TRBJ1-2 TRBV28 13 CASSSLTGLGYTF
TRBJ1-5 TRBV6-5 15 CASSTTPNSNQPQHF
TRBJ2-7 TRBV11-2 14 CASSPASGTRKQYF
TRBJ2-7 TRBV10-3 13 CAISQLAGDEQYF